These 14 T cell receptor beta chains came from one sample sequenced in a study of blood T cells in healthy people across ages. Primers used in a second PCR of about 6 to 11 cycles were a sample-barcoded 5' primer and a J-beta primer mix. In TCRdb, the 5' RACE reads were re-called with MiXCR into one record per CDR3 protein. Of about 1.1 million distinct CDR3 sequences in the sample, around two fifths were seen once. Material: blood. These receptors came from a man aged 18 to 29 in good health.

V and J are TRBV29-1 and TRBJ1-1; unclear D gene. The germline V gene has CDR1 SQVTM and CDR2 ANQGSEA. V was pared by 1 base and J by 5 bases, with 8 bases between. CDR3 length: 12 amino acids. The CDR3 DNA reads TGCAGCGTTGAAGGGGGTGGAACTGAAGCTTTCTTT. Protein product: CSVEGGGTEAFF.

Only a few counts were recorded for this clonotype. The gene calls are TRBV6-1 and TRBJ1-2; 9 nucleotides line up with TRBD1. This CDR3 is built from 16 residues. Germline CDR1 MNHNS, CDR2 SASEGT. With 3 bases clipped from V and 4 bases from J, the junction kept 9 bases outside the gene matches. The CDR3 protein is CASSDITGGAGYGYTF. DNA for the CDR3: TGTGCCAGCAGTGACATAACAGGGGGCGCAGGCTATGGCTACACCTTC.

Written as DNA, the CDR3 is TGTGCCAGCAGAACCCTCGGGGCGGGGAACACTGAAGCTTTCTTT. Its translation: CASRTLGAGNTEAFF. This sequence joins TRBV12-3 or TRBV12-4 and TRBJ1-1; TRBD1 might be the D (5 bases). V was trimmed by 6 bases and J by 1 base, leaving 15 bases between them. CDR3 size: 15 residues.

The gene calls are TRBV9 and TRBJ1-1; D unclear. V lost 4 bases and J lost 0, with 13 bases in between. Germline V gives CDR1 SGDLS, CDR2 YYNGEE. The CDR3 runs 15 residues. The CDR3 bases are TGTGCCAGCAGCCCCTTGGGAAACATGAACACTGAAGCTTTCTTT. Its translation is CASSPLGNMNTEAFF.

The CDR3 protein is CASSQELDGGGKLFF. CDR3 nucleotides: TGCGCCAGCAGCCAAGAGCTTGACGGAGGAGGAAAACTGTTTTTT. The rearrangement uses TRBV4-3 and TRBJ1-4, with D hard to call. Germline CDR1 is LGHNA and CDR2 is YSLEER. V shed 0 bases and J shed 10 bases, with 15 bases lying between them. The CDR3 loop spans 15 amino acids.

Here the CDR3 reads CASSFPHTF. CDR3 bases: TGTGCCAGCAGTTTTCCCCACACCTTC. The rearrangement uses TRBV28 and TRBJ1-2; D uncertain. The CDR3 loop spans 9 amino acids. Germline V gives CDR1 MDHEN, CDR2 SYDVKM. The V and J ends lost 3 bases and 12 bases respectively, with 5 bases between them.

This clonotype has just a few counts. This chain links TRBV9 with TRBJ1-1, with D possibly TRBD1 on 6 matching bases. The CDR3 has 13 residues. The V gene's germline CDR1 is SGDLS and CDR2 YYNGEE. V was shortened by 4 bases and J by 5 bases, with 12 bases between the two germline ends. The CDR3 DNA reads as TGTGCCAGCAGCACACAGGGTTGGACTGAAGCTTTCTTT. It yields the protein CASSTQGWTEAFF.

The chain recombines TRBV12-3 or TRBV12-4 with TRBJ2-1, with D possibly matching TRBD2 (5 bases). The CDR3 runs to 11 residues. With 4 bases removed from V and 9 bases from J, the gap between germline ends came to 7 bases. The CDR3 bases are TGTGCCAGCAGTTGGGAGCGTGAGCAGTTCTTC. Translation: CASSWEREQFF.

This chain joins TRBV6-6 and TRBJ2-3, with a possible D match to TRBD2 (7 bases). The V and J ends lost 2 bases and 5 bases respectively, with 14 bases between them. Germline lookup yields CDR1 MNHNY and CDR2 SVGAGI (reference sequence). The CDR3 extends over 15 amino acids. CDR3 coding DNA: TGTGCCAGCAGTTACGGGGGGGCCGGGATAGATACGCAGTATTTT. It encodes CASSYGGAGIDTQYF.

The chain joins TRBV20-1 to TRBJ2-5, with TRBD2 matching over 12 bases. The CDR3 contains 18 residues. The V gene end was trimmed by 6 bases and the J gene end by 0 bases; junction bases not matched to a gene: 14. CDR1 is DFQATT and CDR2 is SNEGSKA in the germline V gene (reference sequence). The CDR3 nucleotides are TGCAGTGCAAGGACTAGCGGGGACTCAGTCTACGACCAAGAGACCCAGTACTTC. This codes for CSARTSGDSVYDQETQYF.

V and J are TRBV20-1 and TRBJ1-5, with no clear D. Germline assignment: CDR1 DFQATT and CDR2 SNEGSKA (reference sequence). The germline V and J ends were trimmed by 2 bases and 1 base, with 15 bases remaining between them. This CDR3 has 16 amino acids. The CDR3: CSARRARRRSNQPQHF. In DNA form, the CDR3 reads TGCAGTGCTAGAAGGGCTCGACGACGAAGCAATCAGCCCCAGCATTTT.

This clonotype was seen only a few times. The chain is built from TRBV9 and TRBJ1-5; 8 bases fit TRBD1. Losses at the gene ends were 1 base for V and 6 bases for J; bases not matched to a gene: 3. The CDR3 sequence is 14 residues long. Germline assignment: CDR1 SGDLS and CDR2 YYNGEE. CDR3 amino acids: CASSVTGGGQPQHF. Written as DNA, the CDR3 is TGTGCCAGCAGCGTAACAGGGGGGGGTCAGCCCCAGCATTTT.

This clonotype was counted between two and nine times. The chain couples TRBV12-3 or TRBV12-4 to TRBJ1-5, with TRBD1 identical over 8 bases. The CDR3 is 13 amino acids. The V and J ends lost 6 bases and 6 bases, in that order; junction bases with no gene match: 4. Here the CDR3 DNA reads TGTGCCAGCAGACAGGGGGTCGGTCAGCCCCAGCATTTT. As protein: CASRQGVGQPQHF.

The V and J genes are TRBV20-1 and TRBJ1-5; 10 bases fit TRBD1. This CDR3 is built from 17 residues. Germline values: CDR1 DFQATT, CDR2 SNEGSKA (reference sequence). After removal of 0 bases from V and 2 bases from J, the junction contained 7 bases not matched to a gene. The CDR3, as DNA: TGCAGTGCTAGAGACCCCGGGACAGGGGAACGCAATCAGCCCCAGCATTTT. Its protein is CSARDPGTGERNQPQHF.